The 32 T cell receptor beta chains reported below all come from one sample, sequenced in a study of T cell clonality in common variable immunodeficiency. Some clones are missing from TCRdb's copy, which holds only in-frame ones; the method was immunoSEQ multiplex PCR. Altogether about 81,000 clones were found in the sample, and no singletons occur. Material for sequencing was peripheral blood mononuclear cells. The receptors stem from a person between 18 and 75 years old in good health.

Ten or more counts support this clone. The read terminates 3 residues before the CDR3 end, so the remaining end is supplied by the germline J gene. This sequence joins TRBV7-9 and TRBJ2-7, with D perhaps TRBD2 (5 bases). This CDR3 spans 14 amino acids. The germline V gene encodes CDR1 SEHNR and CDR2 FQNEAQ (reference sequence). Deletions cut 4 bases from V and 2 bases from J, with 12 bases between. The CDR3 loop is CASSSVAGTYEQYF. The sequenced part of the CDR3 DNA is TGTGCCAGCAGCTCCGTTGCGGGTACCTACGAG.

This clone turned up a few times. The read ends 3 residues before the CDR3 terminus; that terminus is restored from the germline J gene. V gene TRBV2 combines with J gene TRBJ1-5, with TRBD1 matching 11 bases. Germline CDR1 and CDR2: SNHLY and FYNNEI. V was clipped by 5 bases and J by 5 bases; unmatched bases: 2. The CDR3 totals 14 residues. The part of the CDR3 DNA that was read is TGTGCCAGCAGTTGGGACAGGGGGTATCAGCCC. It is translated as CASSWDRGYQP. The whole CDR3 is CASSWDRGYQPQHF.

Many counts were recorded for this clone. Read data end 3 residues before the CDR3 end; the end is taken from the germline J gene. The rearrangement joins TRBV2 to TRBJ1-4; 8 bases agree with TRBD1. The trim removed 5 bases at V and 6 bases at J, leaving 11 bases unmatched. The germline gives CDR1 SNHLY, CDR2 FYNNEI. This CDR3 is 16 amino acids long. The chain's CDR3 is CASSPFATGVDEKLFF. The CDR3 DNA, read in part, is TGTGCCAGCAGTCCGTTCGCGACAGGGGTTGATGAAAAA.

About this clone itself: The CDR3 end lies 3 residues beyond the end of the read and is filled in from the germline J gene. The V gene is TRBV19, the J gene TRBJ1-5; tentative D call: TRBD1 (5 bases). Trimming pared 5 bases from V and 2 bases from J, leaving 13 bases between. The germline V gene has CDR1 LNHDA and CDR2 SQIVND (reference sequence). The length of the CDR3 is 15 residues. The part of the CDR3 DNA that was read is TGTGCCAGTAGTGCACGGACAATCGGCAATCAGCCC. This gives the protein CASSARTIGNQP. The CDR3 reads in full as CASSARTIGNQPQHF.

This clone was counted at least ten times. The sequence runs out 3 residues before the end of the CDR3; the remainder is reconstructed from the germline J gene. This chain links TRBV6-1 with TRBJ2-7; the D gene is possibly TRBD1 (8 bases). Trimming cost V 2 bases and J 4 bases, with 15 bases left between them. Looked up from germline, CDR1 is MNHNS and CDR2 is SASEGT. The CDR3 sequence is 15 residues long. The CDR3 DNA, read in part, is TGTGCCAGCAGTGAAAACTACAGGGGGGGGTACGAG. The encoded protein is CASSENYRGGYE. The whole CDR3 protein is CASSENYRGGYEQYF.

This clone was observed at least ten times. The read stops 3 residues short of the end of the CDR3; the missing end is completed from the germline J gene. V gene TRBV14 combines with J gene TRBJ2-7; no firm D call. The V gene's germline CDR1 is SGHDN and CDR2 FVKESK. Trimming took 0 bases from V and 3 from J, leaving 15 bases between them. The CDR3 is 16 residues long. CDR3 bases read: TGTGCCAGCAGCCAAGATCTCCGCCACAGTTTCTACGAG. As protein: CASSQDLRHSFYE. The CDR3 in its entirety is CASSQDLRHSFYEQYF.

This clone came up many times. The read falls 3 residues short of the CDR3 end, and the missing part is taken from the germline J gene. The chain has TRBV18 and TRBJ2-6, with TRBD2 matching 9 bases. CDR1 and CDR2 (germline): KGHSH, LQKENI. Trimming took 5 bases from V and 4 from J; bases not matched to a gene: 6. The CDR3 spans 16 residues. The part of the CDR3 DNA that was read is TGTGCCAGCTCAGCGGGAGGGCCAGTGGGGGCCAACGTC. It yields the protein CASSAGGPVGANV. Given in full, the CDR3 is CASSAGGPVGANVLTF.

This clone was recorded at least ten times. The CDR3 region is CASSFGLASDTQYF. The part of the CDR3 DNA that was read is TGCGCCAGCAGCTTCGGACTAGCGTCAGATACG. V is TRBV5-1 and J is TRBJ2-3; 9 bases match TRBD2. Read data end 3 residues before the CDR3 end; the end is taken from the germline J gene. The J segment lost 4 bases and the V segment lost 2 bases, leaving 2 bases of the junction unmatched. In germline, CDR1 is SGHRS, CDR2 YFSETQ. This CDR3 spans 14 amino acids.

This clone was counted at least ten times. Germline and junction disagree at one end, which may indicate a read error. The read is 3 residues too short to cover the CDR3 end, so that end is filled in from the germline J gene. The V gene is TRBV4-2, the J gene TRBJ2-5; D might be TRBD2 (6 bases). Looked up from germline, CDR1 is LGHNA and CDR2 is YNFKEQ. The CDR3 is made up of 15 amino acids. CDR3 region: CASSQGPGRQETQYF. CDR3 DNA, as far as it was read: TGCGCCAGCAGCCAAGGTCCGGGGAGGCAAGAGACC.

Ten or more counts support this clone. The read terminates 3 residues ahead of where the CDR3 ends, so the germline J gene completes it. V and J are TRBV30 and TRBJ2-7, with TRBD2 matching 10 bases. This CDR3 region has 14 residues. Germline values: CDR1 GTSNPN, CDR2 SVGIG (reference sequence). Trimming cost V 3 bases and J 2 bases; bases outside gene matches: 4. CDR3 region: CAWSSLAGAYEQYF. The CDR3 bases that were read are TGTGCCTGGAGCTCCCTAGCGGGAGCCTACGAG.

This clone came up many times. The sequence runs out 3 residues before the end of the CDR3; the remainder is reconstructed from the germline J gene. The chain combines TRBV30 with TRBJ1-1, with 7 nucleotides matching TRBD1. J lost 1 base, V lost 0 bases, and 2 bases had no gene match. Germline V gene data show CDR1 as GTSNPN and CDR2 as SVGIG (reference sequence). The CDR3 has 14 residues. This chain's CDR3 is CAWSVAGGNTEAFF. The covered CDR3 bases are TGTGCCTGGAGTGTAGCAGGGGGGAACACTGAA.

Ten or more counts support this clone. The missing CDR3 end, 3 residues past where the read stops, is filled in from the germline J gene. The chain combines TRBV19 with TRBJ2-1; D is perhaps TRBD2 (5 bases). CDR1 and CDR2 (germline): LNHDA, SQIVND (reference sequence). The CDR3 extends over 15 amino acids. Trimming cost V 3 bases and J 5 bases, with 14 bases left between them. CDR3 DNA, as far as it was read: TGTGCCAGTAGTATTAGCCGGGGTAGCAACAATGAG. Translation: CASSISRGSNNE. The whole CDR3 protein reads CASSISRGSNNEQFF.

In its sample, this clone was seen many times. The observed sequence ends 3 residues before the CDR3 terminus, with the missing tail filled in from the germline J gene. J is TRBJ2-1 and V is TRBV6-4, with 12 bases that match TRBD2. Germline V lookup: CDR1 MRHNA, CDR2 SNTAGT. The length of the CDR3 is 14 residues. V shed 5 bases, J shed 8 bases, and the junction held 4 bases outside the gene matches. CDR3 DNA (partial): TGTGCCAGCAGTCCGACTAGCGGGAGTGATGAG. It yields the protein CASSPTSGSDE. The whole CDR3 protein is CASSPTSGSDEQFF.

The sample holds many counts of this clone. Read coverage stops 3 residues before the CDR3 terminus; the germline J gene supplies the remainder. This chain links TRBV19 with TRBJ1-3, with TRBD1 matching 9 bases. Germline V gene lookup returns CDR1 LNHDA and CDR2 SQIVND (reference sequence). This CDR3 has 15 residues. V lost 6 bases and J lost 4; bases outside the gene matches: 7. CDR3 DNA (partial): TGTGCCAGTAGCGCCGGGACAGGGCCCGGAAACACC. This translates into CASSAGTGPGNT. The CDR3, in full, reads CASSAGTGPGNTIYF.

This clone was observed at least ten times. The chain's CDR3 is CAWSVTSGRTDTQYF. The sequenced part of the CDR3 DNA is TGTGCCTGGAGTGTGACTAGCGGGAGGACAGATACG. V is TRBV30 and J is TRBJ2-3, with 13 positions matching TRBD2. The read falls 3 residues short of the CDR3 end, and the missing part is taken from the germline J gene. The CDR3 is 15 amino acids. CDR1 GTSNPN and CDR2 SVGIG come from the germline V gene (reference sequence). J was trimmed by 3 bases and V by 0 bases; bases with no gene match: 0.

This clone was seen many times. The CDR3 goes on 3 residues after the read ends, and that part is filled in from the germline J gene. This chain joins TRBV28 and TRBJ2-3, with 8 bases identical to TRBD2. This CDR3 has 16 amino acids. J gave up 1 base and V 4 bases, and 7 bases lay outside the gene matches. The germline V gene encodes CDR1 MDHEN and CDR2 SYDVKM. The chain's CDR3 is CASSYRAGVGTDTQYF. The sequenced CDR3 bases are TGTGCCAGCAGTTACCGAGCGGGAGTAGGCACAGATACG.

A few counts support this clone. Read data end 3 residues before the CDR3 end; the end is taken from the germline J gene. The rearrangement uses TRBV19 and TRBJ2-2; 9 bases match TRBD1. Losses at the gene ends were 6 bases for V and 7 bases for J; bases not matched to a gene: 6. CDR1 and CDR2 from the germline V gene are LNHDA and SQIVND (reference sequence). The CDR3 covers 14 residues. The sequenced part of the CDR3 DNA is TGTGCCAGTAGGAAACAGGGGGCTGGCGGGGAG. Its translation: CASRKQGAGGE. The CDR3 as a whole reads CASRKQGAGGELFF.

This clone was picked up many times. The read finishes 3 residues shy of the CDR3 end, and the germline J gene is used to complete it. This chain links TRBV27 with TRBJ2-2, with 8 bases aligning to TRBD2. V shed 6 bases and J 6 bases; nucleotides not matched to a gene: 9. CDR1 is MNHEY and CDR2 is SMNVEV in the germline V gene (reference sequence). CDR3 length equals 15 residues. This chain's CDR3 is CASRPSGGVAGELFF. The sequenced part of the CDR3 DNA is TGTGCCAGCAGGCCCAGCGGGGGAGTAGCCGGGGAG.

This clone was picked up many times. The read finishes 3 residues shy of the CDR3 end, and the germline J gene is used to complete it. The V and J genes are TRBV20-1 and TRBJ2-2, with D unresolved. CDR1 and CDR2 from the germline V gene are DFQATT and SNEGSKA (reference sequence). V gave up 2 bases and J gave up 7 bases, with 11 bases separating them. The CDR3 totals 13 residues. The part of the CDR3 DNA that was read is TGCAGTGCTAGACTAGAAGGAAGCGGGGAG. This encodes CSARLEGSGE. The entire CDR3 reads CSARLEGSGELFF.

This clone was detected a few times. The CDR3 extends 3 residues past the end of the read, so its final part is completed from the germline J gene. Other DNA sequences in this sample translate to the same CDR3. This rearrangement joins TRBV20-1 to TRBJ2-1; possibly TRBD1 for D (6 bases). Germline V gene sequence: CDR1 DFQATT, CDR2 SNEGSKA (reference sequence). The CDR3 has 15 amino acids. Trimming took 1 base from V and 6 from J, leaving 16 bases between them. Here the CDR3 reads CSARGGQGPSNEQFF. Incomplete CDR3 DNA: TGCAGTGCTAGAGGGGGGCAGGGCCCCAGCAATGAG.

This clone was counted ten times or more. The read ends 3 residues shy of where the CDR3 ends; the end is completed using the germline J gene. This chain uses TRBV7-6 with TRBJ2-6; D is perhaps TRBD1 (6 bases). Trimming removed 3 bases from V and 2 bases from J, with 8 bases in between. The CDR3 consists of 15 residues. Germline CDR1 and CDR2: SGHVS and FNYEAQ. CDR3 DNA (partial): TGTGCCAGCAGCTTTGAGGGGGCTGGGGCCAACGTC. Its translation: CASSFEGAGANV. The whole CDR3 sequence reads CASSFEGAGANVLTF.

In its sample, this clone was seen many times. The CDR3 end falls 3 residues outside the read, so it is completed with the germline J gene. This chain joins TRBV24-1 and TRBJ2-1; 7 bases fit TRBD1. CDR1 and CDR2 (germline): KGHDR, SFDVKD. This CDR3 has 16 residues. V lost 4 bases, J lost 4 bases, and 9 bases stayed unmatched. CDR3 bases read: TGTGCCACCAGTGACACTACCGGGACAGTTTACAATGAG. This codes for CATSDTTGTVYNE. The CDR3 reads in full as CATSDTTGTVYNEQFF.

This clone was seen ten or more times. The CDR3 is cut off 3 residues early in the read; its end comes from the germline J gene. The chain joins TRBV5-1 to TRBJ2-1; no firm D call. Germline V gene sequence: CDR1 SGHRS, CDR2 YFSETQ. Trimming took off 0 bases at V and 7 bases at J, with 14 bases between the two ends. The CDR3 covers 15 residues. CDR3 DNA (partial): TGCGCCAGCAGCTTGGGTCTAGTGCAATGGAATGAG. The encoded protein is CASSLGLVQWNE. The whole CDR3 region reads CASSLGLVQWNEQFF.

Details on this clone: The read is 3 residues too short to cover the CDR3 end, so that end is filled in from the germline J gene. The chain uses TRBV7-8 and TRBJ2-3, with D possibly being TRBD2 (6 bases). The ends were cut back, 5 bases at V and 4 bases at J, with 19 bases in the middle. Per germline, CDR1 SGHVS and CDR2 FQNEAQ. The CDR3 is made up of 16 amino acids. The sequenced part of the CDR3 DNA is TGTGCCAGCAGCCTGGCGGAACTAGCAGGTGCAGATACG. Its translation: CASSLAELAGADT. The whole CDR3 protein reads CASSLAELAGADTQYF.

As concerns this clone: The missing CDR3 end, 3 residues past where the read stops, is filled in from the germline J gene. The chain employs TRBV11-1 and TRBJ1-1; 7 positions agree with TRBD1. Germline CDR1 SGHAT, CDR2 FQDESV (reference sequence). The CDR3 runs to 15 residues. The ends lost 7 bases at V and 1 base at J; junction bases unmatched: 9. The part of the CDR3 DNA that was read is TGTGCCAGCAACAAAGACGGGACAGAGAACACTGAA. It codes for CASNKDGTENTE. The full CDR3 protein reads CASNKDGTENTEAFF.

This clone was detected many times. The CDR3 region is CASSRSPGLANYGYTF. CDR3 DNA (partial): TGTGCCAGTAGTAGGTCCCCCGGACTGGCCAACTATGGC. The chain carries TRBV19 and TRBJ1-2; D remains unclear. The DNA ends 3 residues before the CDR3 does, and the rest of the CDR3 is filled in from the germline J gene. V was cut by 4 bases and J by 2 bases, with 17 bases left in between. The germline CDR1 and CDR2 sequences are LNHDA and SQIVND (reference sequence). This CDR3 contains 16 residues.

This clone was picked up many times. The sequenced fragment ends 3 residues before the CDR3 boundary, so the rest is inferred from the germline J gene. The rearrangement uses TRBV20-1 and TRBJ2-1; D might be TRBD2 (5 bases). Germline V gives CDR1 DFQATT, CDR2 SNEGSKA (reference sequence). Trimming cost V 6 bases and J 8 bases, with 23 bases left between them. CDR3 length: 15 amino acids. The DNA read from the CDR3 is TGCAGTGCCCCCCCCCGCGCGTTAGCGAGCGATGAG. It specifies CSAPPRALASDE. The entire CDR3 sequence reads CSAPPRALASDEQFF.

This clone was picked up many times. CDR3 region: CASSEVVGWRNTEAFF. The DNA read from the CDR3 is TGTGCCAGCAGTGAAGTAGTGGGCTGGAGAAACACTGAA. The chain has TRBV6-1 and TRBJ1-1; D gene uncertain. The CDR3 end lies 3 residues beyond the end of the read and is filled in from the germline J gene. V was shortened by 1 base and J by 2 bases, with 14 bases between the two germline ends. Germline V gene data show CDR1 as MNHNS and CDR2 as SASEGT. The CDR3 loop spans 16 amino acids.

This clone was observed a few times. The observed sequence ends 3 residues before the CDR3 terminus, with the missing tail filled in from the germline J gene. The genes are TRBV6-2 or TRBV6-3 and TRBJ2-4, with D possibly matching TRBD1 (5 bases). CDR1 is MNHEY and CDR2 is SVGEGT in the germline V gene. The CDR3 length is 16 residues. Partial CDR3 DNA: TGTGCCAGCAGTTACGGTGGGTCGACTGGCAGGGATGGT. Translated: CASSYGGSTGRDG. The whole CDR3 reads CASSYGGSTGRDGQYF.

This clone was seen a handful of times. The sequence runs out 3 residues before the end of the CDR3; the remainder is reconstructed from the germline J gene. The chain joins TRBV5-6 to TRBJ2-7, with D unclear. Per germline, CDR1 SGHDT and CDR2 YYEEEE. The CDR3 is made up of 12 amino acids. With 0 bases removed from V and 4 bases from J, the gap between germline ends came to 5 bases. The sequenced part of the CDR3 DNA is TGTGCCAGCAGCTTGGACGGTTACGAG. This gives the protein CASSLDGYE. In full, the CDR3 reads CASSLDGYEQYF.

This clone was seen at least ten times. The sequence runs out 3 residues before the end of the CDR3; the remainder is reconstructed from the germline J gene. V and J are TRBV5-1 and TRBJ1-3, with a weak D call TRBD1 (6 bases). The CDR3 runs 14 residues. V gave up 1 base and J gave up 3 bases, with 8 bases separating them. CDR1 is SGHRS and CDR2 is YFSETQ in the germline V gene. Partial CDR3 DNA: TGCGCCAGCAGCTTGTCAGGGGATGGAAACACC. The encoded protein is CASSLSGDGNT. The full CDR3 is CASSLSGDGNTIYF.

A word on this clone: The read terminates 3 residues before the CDR3 end, so the remaining end is supplied by the germline J gene. The chain recombines TRBV2 with TRBJ2-7; perhaps TRBD1 as D (6 bases). Between the trimmed V and J ends, which lost 8 bases and 6 bases, there was a span of 11 bases. CDR3 size: 11 residues. Germline CDR1 reads SNHLY; CDR2 reads FYNNEI. The sequenced part of the CDR3 DNA is TGTGCCAGCCTGTACAGGGCCGAG. This encodes CASLYRAE. The whole CDR3 sequence is CASLYRAEQYF.